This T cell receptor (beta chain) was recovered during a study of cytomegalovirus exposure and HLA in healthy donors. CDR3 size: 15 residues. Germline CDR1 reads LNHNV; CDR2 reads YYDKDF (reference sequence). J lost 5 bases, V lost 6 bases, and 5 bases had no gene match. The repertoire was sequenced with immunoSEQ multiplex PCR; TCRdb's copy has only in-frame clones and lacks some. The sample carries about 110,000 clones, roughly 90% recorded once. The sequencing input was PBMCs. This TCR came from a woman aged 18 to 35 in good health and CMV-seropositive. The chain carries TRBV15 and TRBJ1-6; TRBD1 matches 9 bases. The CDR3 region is CATRTGTGNNSPLHF. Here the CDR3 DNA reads TGTGCCACCAGAACCGGGACAGGGAATAATTCACCCCTCCACTTT.